This T cell receptor beta chain was sequenced for a study of Graves' ophthalmopathy and Graves' hyperthyroidism. From RNA, the CDR3 regions of TCR beta chains were amplified and sequenced. HTBI primers were employed in first-round RT-PCR, then a second-round multiplex PCR followed. From the multiplex PCR reads, TCRdb called clonotypes with MiXCR, one entry per CDR3 protein. The sample lists around 590,000 distinct CDR3 sequences, under 45% occurring once. The ends lost 5 bases at V and 5 bases at J; junction bases unmatched: 6. CDR1 is SGHRS, CDR2 YFSETQ, per germline. The CDR3 is 14 amino acids. The specimen sequenced was peripheral blood or thyroid tissue (not recorded which). The V gene is TRBV5-1, the J gene TRBJ2-5, with TRBD1 identical over 10 bases. The origin of this receptor is an adult man with Graves' hyperthyroidism. The CDR3 protein is CASRVTGGRETQYF. In nucleotides, the CDR3 is TGCGCCAGCAGGGTGACAGGGGGCCGTGAGACCCAGTACTTC. Filled out from reference TRBV5-1 and TRBJ2-5, the complete variable domain reads KAGVTQTPRYLIKTRGQQVTLSCSPISGHRSVSWYQQTPGQGLQFLFEYFSETQRNKGNFPGRFSGRQFSNSRSEMNVSTLELGDSALYLCASRVTGGRETQYFGPGTRLLVL.